The rows below give T cell receptor beta chains drawn from one sample of a study of T cells after yellow fever vaccination. TCRdb re-analysed the 5' RACE reads in MiXCR, keeping a single row per CDR3 protein. The sample yields 150,000 to 200,000 distinct CDR3 sequences, approximately 10% seen once. The sequenced sample was CD8+ T cells sorted from PBMCs, obtained 45 days after the yellow fever booster vaccination. The origin of the receptors is a man younger than 30 who received the YFV17D yellow fever vaccine. The CDR3 runs from the conserved cysteine through the conserved F or W. The order of the fields is V gene, J gene, D gene, clone size, CDR3 protein, CDR3 DNA. D genes are given only for firm matches. For some rows the clone size is stated as once, few or many, or as a class when expanded; others skip it.

TRBV6-5,TRBJ1-5,.,.,CASSYGGLEQPQHF,TGTGCCAGCAGTTATGGAGGGCTAGAACAGCCCCAGCATTTT
TRBV20-1,TRBJ1-5,.,few,CSASGGPSNQPQHF,TGCAGTGCTAGTGGCGGGCCTAGCAATCAGCCCCAGCATTTT
TRBV20-1,TRBJ1-2,.,few,CSFSGYTF,TGCAGTTTTAGTGGCTACACCTTC
TRBV20-1,TRBJ2-1,.,few,CSASGPNSYNEQFF,TGCAGTGCTAGTGGGCCTAACTCCTACAATGAGCAGTTCTTC
TRBV6-4,TRBJ2-2,.,many,CASSDSSTGELFF,TGTGCCAGCAGTGACTCTAGCACCGGGGAGCTGTTTTTT
TRBV14,TRBJ2-3,.,few,CASSPMLDTQYF,TGTGCCAGCAGCCCCATGTTGGATACGCAGTATTTT
TRBV29-1,TRBJ2-3,TRBD2,many,CSVWGLAGATSTDTQYF,TGCAGCGTGTGGGGACTAGCGGGGGCTACTAGCACAGATACGCAGTATTTT
TRBV27,TRBJ1-1,.,few,CASSWGGRTEAFF,TGTGCCAGCAGTTGGGGGGGGAGGACTGAAGCTTTCTTT
TRBV6-2/TRBV6-3,TRBJ1-6,.,.,CASLDLSARIRNSPLHF,TGTGCCAGCTTGGACCTCTCCGCTCGGATTCGAAATTCACCCCTCCACTTT
TRBV7-8,TRBJ1-5,.,few,CASSLVTGVFNQPQHF,TGTGCCAGCAGCTTAGTTACGGGGGTATTCAATCAGCCCCAGCATTTT
TRBV4-3,TRBJ1-4,.,.,CASSRDVNEKLFF,TGCGCCAGCAGCCGGGACGTTAATGAAAAACTGTTTTTT
TRBV13,TRBJ1-1,.,.,CASSGFREGRSEAFF,TGTGCCAGCAGCGGGTTTAGGGAGGGGAGGTCTGAAGCTTTCTTT
TRBV27,TRBJ1-1,.,.,CASSLLGGANTEAFF,TGTGCCAGCAGTTTATTGGGGGGGGCTAACACTGAAGCTTTCTTT
TRBV20-1,TRBJ1-3,.,.,CSASVPELNTIYF,TGCAGTGCTAGTGTCCCTGAGCTTAACACCATATATTTT
TRBV4-3,TRBJ1-1,.,.,CASSHLIAQPNTEAFF,TGCGCCAGCAGCCACCTAATCGCACAACCGAACACTGAAGCTTTCTTT
TRBV9,TRBJ1-1,.,few,CASSVGDKPTEAFF,TGTGCCAGCAGCGTCGGGGACAAGCCGACTGAAGCTTTCTTT
TRBV18,TRBJ1-1,.,few,CASSPVQGTYTEAFF,TGTGCCAGCTCACCCGTTCAGGGTACGTACACTGAAGCTTTCTTT
TRBV5-1,TRBJ2-6,.,once,CASSYGTGTGANVLTF,TGCGCCAGCAGCTACGGGACGGGGACTGGGGCCAACGTCCTGACTTTC
TRBV4-1,TRBJ1-1,.,many,CASSQEWGYMNTEAFF,TGCGCCAGCAGCCAAGAGTGGGGTTACATGAACACTGAAGCTTTCTTT
TRBV7-2,TRBJ1-6,.,.,CASSLVFGSSSPLHF,TGTGCCAGCAGCTTAGTATTCGGATCTAGTTCACCCCTCCACTTT
TRBV4-1,TRBJ2-1,.,.,CASSQEWRPNEQFF,TGCGCCAGCAGCCAAGAATGGAGGCCCAATGAGCAGTTCTTC
TRBV12-3/TRBV12-4,TRBJ1-2,.,few,CASSQNAGTLGYTF,TGTGCCAGCAGTCAAAACGCGGGAACCCTTGGCTACACCTTC
TRBV4-3,TRBJ2-3,TRBD2,.,CASSQGLAGLDTQYF,TGCGCCAGCAGCCAAGGGCTAGCGGGGCTAGATACGCAGTATTTT
TRBV4-1,TRBJ2-1,.,many,CASSHRGNEQFF,TGCGCCAGCAGCCACCGGGGTAATGAGCAGTTCTTC
TRBV19,TRBJ2-2,.,many,CASSPGPNTGELFF,TGTGCCAGTTCGCCGGGCCCGAACACCGGGGAGCTGTTTTTT
TRBV9,TRBJ2-1,TRBD2,few,CASSVGVGAGGSQFF,TGTGCCAGCAGCGTAGGAGTGGGAGCGGGGGGGTCGCAGTTCTTC
TRBV20-1,TRBJ1-3,.,.,CSARDRAATGNTIYF,TGCAGTGCTAGAGACAGGGCCGCTACTGGAAACACCATATATTTT
TRBV4-1,TRBJ1-5,TRBD1,few,CASSDLNRGNNQPQHF,TGCGCCAGCAGCGATCTAAACAGGGGCAACAATCAGCCCCAGCATTTT
TRBV9,TRBJ2-3,.,.,CASSVGGGPDTQYF,TGTGCCAGCAGCGTAGGGGGGGGGCCAGATACGCAGTATTTT
TRBV28,TRBJ2-2,TRBD1,.,CASSYGQGAPGELFF,TGTGCCAGCAGTTACGGACAGGGGGCTCCCGGGGAGCTGTTTTTT
TRBV12-3/TRBV12-4,TRBJ2-2,.,.,CASIQFLGGHGELFF,TGTGCCAGCATTCAATTCCTGGGGGGACACGGGGAGCTGTTTTTT
TRBV20-1,TRBJ1-5,.,many,CSASQPQHF,TGCAGTGCTAGCCAGCCCCAGCATTTT
TRBV18,TRBJ2-1,.,few,CASSPLLANEQFF,TGTGCCAGCTCACCACTACTAGCCAATGAGCAGTTCTTC
TRBV6-1,TRBJ1-4,.,.,CASSEGRGNEKLFF,TGTGCCAGCAGTGAAGGACGGGGGAATGAAAAACTGTTTTTT
TRBV7-8,TRBJ2-7,TRBD1,few,CASGQGMRSYEQYF,TGTGCCAGCGGACAGGGTATGCGATCCTACGAGCAGTACTTC
TRBV15,TRBJ2-5,.,few,CATSPPGDEETQYF,TGTGCCACCAGCCCCCCCGGGGATGAAGAGACCCAGTACTTC
TRBV4-3,TRBJ1-1,TRBD1,.,CASSQEQGRTEAFF,TGCGCCAGCAGCCAAGAACAGGGGAGAACTGAAGCTTTCTTT
TRBV11-2,TRBJ1-2,TRBD1,.,CASSLGPGQGSNYGYTF,TGTGCCAGCAGCTTAGGCCCCGGACAGGGCAGTAACTATGGCTACACCTTC
TRBV11-2,TRBJ1-4,.,.,CASSRGRTEDEKLFF,TGTGCCAGCAGCCGGGGACGTACGGAGGATGAAAAACTGTTTTTT
TRBV4-2,TRBJ1-6,.,many,CASSQDLEQGNSPLHF,TGTGCCAGCAGCCAGGATTTAGAACAGGGTAATTCACCCCTCCACTTT
TRBV7-9,TRBJ2-1,.,.,CASSLVPSSNRVQFF,TGTGCCAGCAGCTTAGTCCCTAGCTCCAATCGGGTGCAGTTCTTC
TRBV25-1,TRBJ2-5,.,.,CASTLGEQETQYF,TGTGCCAGCACCCTTGGGGAACAAGAGACCCAGTACTTC
TRBV20-1,TRBJ2-3,.,few,CSAVDRQITDTQYF,TGCAGTGCTGTGGACCGACAGATCACAGATACGCAGTATTTT
TRBV4-3,TRBJ2-3,.,few,CASSQEHRDTQYF,TGCGCCAGCAGCCAAGAACATCGCGATACGCAGTATTTT
TRBV20-1,TRBJ2-1,.,.,CSARDQKQFF,TGCAGTGCTAGAGACCAGAAGCAGTTCTTC
TRBV4-1,TRBJ2-2,.,few,CASSQRQNTGELFF,TGCGCCAGCAGCCAACGACAGAACACCGGGGAGCTGTTTTTT
TRBV7-6,TRBJ2-2,.,.,CASRGLASGNTGELFF,TGTGCCAGCAGGGGGCTTGCGAGCGGGAACACCGGGGAGCTGTTTTTT
TRBV2,TRBJ2-1,.,.,CASRPGLEQPEQFF,TGTGCCAGCCGACCGGGACTCGAGCAGCCTGAGCAGTTCTTC
TRBV15,TRBJ1-3,.,many,CATSREMVSNSGNTIYF,TGTGCCACCAGCAGAGAAATGGTATCTAACTCTGGAAACACCATATATTTT
TRBV12-3/TRBV12-4,TRBJ2-3,.,.,CASSRGSTDTQYF,TGTGCCAGCAGCAGGGGAAGCACAGATACGCAGTATTTT
TRBV12-3/TRBV12-4,TRBJ1-5,.,.,CASSDDNQPQHF,TGTGCCAGCAGTGACGACAATCAGCCCCAGCATTTT
TRBV11-2,TRBJ2-6,.,.,CASSLGGSGVLTF,TGTGCCAGCAGCTTGGGGGGCTCGGGCGTCCTGACTTTC
TRBV11-2,TRBJ2-7,.,many,CASSLGVEVGYEQYF,TGTGCCAGCAGCTTAGGGGTCGAGGTCGGATACGAGCAGTACTTC